This TCR beta chain was documented in a study of blood T cell repertoires in COVID-19. V lost 2 bases and J lost 7; bases outside the gene matches: 4. This CDR3 comprises 14 residues. Germline CDR1 reads LNHNV; CDR2 reads YYDKDF (reference sequence). Per the authors' pipeline: Amplifying reference gene primers gave estimates of nucleated cell counts. The method was immunoSEQ multiplex PCR; TCRdb's version includes in-frame clones alone and lacks a portion of them. The V and J calls and clone size come from that table; D and trimming were worked out from the DNA. The sample consists of roughly 200,000 clones, approximately 90% of them appearing once. Participants spanned ages 18 to 89 years and resided in about two dozen US areas.

Material: PBMCs or T cells enriched from blood (not recorded which). This receptor was identified in a woman aged 40-49 years in a cohort exposed to, infected with or recovered from COVID-19 (not recorded which). V gene TRBV15 combines with J gene TRBJ1-5; the match to TRBD1 covers 8 bases. The chain's CDR3 is CATSRPRQGQPQHF. The CDR3 nucleotides read TGTGCCACCAGCAGACCCCGACAGGGGCAGCCCCAGCATTTT.